This T cell receptor beta chain was identified in a study of long-term antiretroviral therapy in people with HIV (dated by TCRdb to 2021 to 2024). With regard to the full study: The earliest samples were collected roughly a decade before the 2015 WHO recommendation for immediate ART, at a time when ART was usually postponed until CD4 counts fell. Whether ART initiation and durable HIV suppression were associated with changes in peripheral blood TRB repertoire composition and diversity was tested in a retrospective serial study. Among the 30 or so participants with HIV, eleven were female. From 30 adults with confirmed HIV infection, the cohort provided approximately 210 cryopreserved PBMC samples, gathered serially across a mean of around six years (range 1-12). No cross-contamination during QIAcube processing turned up in test extractions that ran a monoclonal T-cell line alongside 25 to 35 polyclonal samples. Points the paper makes about the study in general: Because pre-ART samples had limited cell numbers, profiling was done on unsorted PBMC rather than on sorted CD4+ and CD8+ T cells. Because PBMC availability was limited, only the TCR beta chain was sequenced, with no alpha chain pairing. CDR3 length ranges in HIV repertoires were narrower than in controls, and network structure suggested an antigen-experienced repertoire with only a slight naive shift after ART. ART initiation was associated with a significant increase in TRB diversity, but diversity stayed significantly below transplant donor controls even after long-term ART. Samples dated from 2004 to 2017, and the ART regimens used may be less effective than current ones. Inferences about post-ART repertoire changes were limited because no data were available on ART adherence, viral resistance or therapy changes. Expanded TRB clones identified before ART initiation dominated the repertoire across all time points, though the dominance fluctuated and decreased in many PLHIV after ART.

Sequencing of the TRB variable region was done with the immunoSEQ hsTCRB v3.0 assay at survey level resolution. TRB sequencing targeted a depth of about 40,000-50,000 T-cell genomes per sample. Pooled TRB libraries were sequenced on an Illumina MiSeq with a v3 150-cycle kit. Turning to the authors' computational methods: Repertoire analysis was performed in R inside a reproducible Nextflow workflow that covered QC, data transformation and analysis. Custom analyses were implemented in LymphoSeq2, an R package for AIRR-Seq data exploration. Four samples yielding fewer than 5000 total TRB sequences were excluded, leaving 188 analyzed HIV repertoires. Among the 190 or so HIV repertoires that were kept, roughly 58 were collected before ART initiation and some 130 were collected after ART initiation. Repertoires were downsampled to 5000 TRB nucleotide sequences, with summary statistics averaged over 100 downsampling iterations. The analysis kept only TRB sequences whose CDR3 regions were at least seven amino acids long. Diversity was assessed using a clonality score derived from Shannon entropy and using the Gini coefficient. Repertoire networks linked the top 5000 CDR3 amino acid sequences whenever two sequences differed by an edit distance of one. Antigen specificity groups and MHC restriction were predicted for TRB CDR3 amino acid sequences with GLIPH2. To flag known CMV, EBV, HIV or tissue antigen associations, CDR3 amino acid sequences were matched against VDJdb and McPAS-TCR. Pre-ART, post-ART and control groups were compared with Wilcoxon signed-rank tests and Holm-Bonferroni correction. Imported from immuneACCESS, the table was reduced by TCRdb to in-frame sequences with V and J called. These copies leave out some clones; in studies compared against another copy, an unresolved V gene accounts for under half, and the cause of the remainder is not known. D and trimming come from the DNA, and the V and J calls and clone size come from that table. The sample contains about 25,000 clones, around 87% of them found a single time. The ten largest clonotypes hold roughly 3.5% of the sample.

Clipping removes 5 bases from V and 6 bases from J, with 5 as the unmatched junction base count. According to the germline V gene (reference sequence), CDR1 reads MNHNY and CDR2 reads SVGAGI. Its CDR3 holds 13 amino acids, cysteine through phenylalanine. Just CDR3 DNA is preserved here, 39 bases in frame from base 1. To be included, a participant needed at least one PBMC sample from before ART initiation plus at least two post-ART samples. Treatment was received in the United States of America by all participants with HIV. Before DNA extraction, cryopreserved samples of about 1-10 million PBMC were thawed and washed. At the time of the earliest PBMC sample, participants with HIV were aged between roughly 20 and 55 years. Each participant contributed PBMC samples from 1-4 timepoints before ART initiation and 2-8 timepoints after ART initiation, with a median of 7 samples. For every participant, serial HIV viral load, CD4+ T-cell count, ART history and demographic data were obtained. Genomic DNA was extracted from unsorted PBMC with a Qiagen kit on a QIAcube, processed in batches of 12 samples.

Concerning this clone itself: What antigen it recognizes has not been identified. No per-base quality is available; no much larger clone lies one base away.

The sequence is built from TRBV6-6 and TRBJ1-2, and 8 junctional nucleotides match TRBD1. The TCR originated in a woman aged 25 to 39 with HIV. The sequencing used unsorted PBMCs, collected 1.9 years after starting antiretroviral therapy. CDR3 loop: CASSDTGGNGYTF. The nucleotides read TGTGCCAGCAGTGATACAGGGGGGAATGGCTACACCTTC.